These 4 T cell receptor beta chains were all obtained from the same sample, sequenced in a study of cytomegalovirus exposure and HLA in healthy donors. This PCR relied on a set of 60 Vbeta primers and 13 Jbeta primers. Repertoires were generated with immunoSEQ multiplex PCR, while TCRdb's copy carries only in-frame clones and drops some. The table has 100,000 to 120,000 clones, more than 60% seen once. Sample: PBMCs. These TCRs come from a woman in her 40s in good health and CMV-seropositive.

The chain employs TRBV9 and TRBJ2-1; the match to TRBD2 covers 12 bases. This CDR3 is built from 15 residues. The germline CDR1 and CDR2 sequences are SGDLS and YYNGEE. Losses at the gene ends were 2 bases for V and 4 bases for J; bases not matched to a gene: 1. Here the CDR3 reads CASSVLAGGYNEQFF. CDR3 DNA: TGTGCCAGCAGCGTGCTAGCGGGGGGGTACAATGAGCAGTTCTTC.

The chain carries TRBV7-5 and TRBJ1-1; whether TRBD1, the table's D call, matches the DNA was not checked. TRBV7-5 is shown as a pseudogene. This CDR3 has 14 amino acids. CDR3 sequence: CARSRDRVNTEAFF. CDR3 nucleotide sequence: TGTGCCAGAAGCCGGGACAGGGTTAACACTGAAGCTTTCTTT.

The rearrangement uses TRBV7-2 and TRBJ1-1, with 9 bases identical to TRBD1. The germline gives CDR1 SGHTA, CDR2 FQGNSA. CDR3 length: 15 residues. Germline trimming cut 1 base from V and 2 bases from J; bases unmatched to any gene: 2. The CDR3 DNA reads as TGTGCCAGCAGCTTAGAGACAGGGGGAAACACTGAAGCTTTCTTT. Its protein product is CASSLETGGNTEAFF.

This clone was seen once. V is TRBV28 and J is TRBJ1-4; D unclear. The germline V gene encodes CDR1 MDHEN and CDR2 SYDVKM. The CDR3 length is 15 residues. Trimming shortened V by 3 bases and J by 7 bases, and 15 bases separated the two germline ends. This CDR3 is CASSLLGLATEKLFF. Written as DNA, the CDR3 is TGTGCCAGCAGTTTGCTCGGCCTAGCAACTGAAAAACTGTTTTTT.